Listed here is a single TCR beta chain. The antigen remains undetermined. Using its own MiXCR run on the 5' RACE reads, TCRdb lists one record per CDR3 protein. Of about 350,000 distinct CDR3 sequences in the sample, roughly 13% were seen once. This entry belongs to a study of T-cell memory formation after mild COVID-19. Notes on the study in general: Researchers found some responding clones in pre-infection memory, a sign that cross-reactive memory joined.

V dropped 4 bases and J dropped 3 bases, with 9 bases sitting between them. CDR3 length equals 13 residues. Germline V gene lookup returns CDR1 PRHDT and CDR2 FYEKMQ (reference sequence). The sample comprised PBMCs or a T cell subset sorted from them (not recorded which). This receptor was taken from a man between 18 and 29 years old who had mild COVID-19 (a few samples of this study predate the infection). Cell type and time point are not known. The chain is built from TRBV13 and TRBJ1-2; no clear D gene. The CDR3 nucleotides are TGTGCCAGCAGCTCCGGGAGATACTATGGCTACACCTTC. Its translation is CASSSGRYYGYTF.